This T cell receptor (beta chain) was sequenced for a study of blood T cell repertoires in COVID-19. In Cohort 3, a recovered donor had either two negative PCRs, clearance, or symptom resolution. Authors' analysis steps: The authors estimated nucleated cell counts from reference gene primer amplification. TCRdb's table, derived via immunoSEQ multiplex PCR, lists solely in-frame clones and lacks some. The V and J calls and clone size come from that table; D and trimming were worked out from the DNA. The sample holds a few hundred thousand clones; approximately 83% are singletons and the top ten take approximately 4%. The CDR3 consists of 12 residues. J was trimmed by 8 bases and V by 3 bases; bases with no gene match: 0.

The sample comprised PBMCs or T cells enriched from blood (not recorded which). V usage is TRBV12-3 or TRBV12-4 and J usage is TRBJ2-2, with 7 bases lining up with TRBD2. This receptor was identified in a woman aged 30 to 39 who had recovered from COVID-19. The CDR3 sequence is CASSFSGGELFF. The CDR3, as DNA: TGTGCCAGCAGTTTTAGCGGGGGGGAGCTGTTTTTT.